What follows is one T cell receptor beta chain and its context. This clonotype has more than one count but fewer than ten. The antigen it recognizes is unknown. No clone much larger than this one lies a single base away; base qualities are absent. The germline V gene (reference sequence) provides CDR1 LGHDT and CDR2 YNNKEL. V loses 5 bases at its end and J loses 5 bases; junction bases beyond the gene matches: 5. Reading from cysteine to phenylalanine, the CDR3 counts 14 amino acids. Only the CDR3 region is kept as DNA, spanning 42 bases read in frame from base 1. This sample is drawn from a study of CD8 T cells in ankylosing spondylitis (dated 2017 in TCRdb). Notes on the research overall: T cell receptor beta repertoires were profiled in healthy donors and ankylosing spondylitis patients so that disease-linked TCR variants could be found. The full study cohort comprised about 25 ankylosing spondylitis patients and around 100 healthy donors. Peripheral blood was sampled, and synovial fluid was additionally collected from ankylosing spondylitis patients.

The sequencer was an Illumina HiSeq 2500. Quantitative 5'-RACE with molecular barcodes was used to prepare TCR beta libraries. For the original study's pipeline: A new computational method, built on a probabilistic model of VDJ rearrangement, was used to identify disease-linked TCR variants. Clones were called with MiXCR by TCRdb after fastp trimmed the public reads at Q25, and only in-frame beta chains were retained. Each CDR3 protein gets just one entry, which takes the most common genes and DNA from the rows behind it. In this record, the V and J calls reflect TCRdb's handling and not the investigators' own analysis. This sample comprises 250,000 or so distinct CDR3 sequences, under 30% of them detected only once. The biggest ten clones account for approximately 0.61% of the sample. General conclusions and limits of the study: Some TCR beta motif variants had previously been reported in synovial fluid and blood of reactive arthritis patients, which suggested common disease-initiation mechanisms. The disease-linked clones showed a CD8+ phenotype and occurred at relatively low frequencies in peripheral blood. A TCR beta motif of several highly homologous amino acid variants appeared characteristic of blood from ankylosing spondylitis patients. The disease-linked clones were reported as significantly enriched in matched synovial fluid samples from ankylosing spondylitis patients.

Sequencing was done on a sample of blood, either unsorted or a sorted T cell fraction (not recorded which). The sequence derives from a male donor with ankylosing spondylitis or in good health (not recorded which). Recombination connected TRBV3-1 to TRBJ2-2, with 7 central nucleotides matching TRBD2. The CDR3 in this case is CASSFPGGTGELFF. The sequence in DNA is TGTGCCAGCAGCTTTCCCGGGGGGACCGGGGAGCTGTTTTTT.